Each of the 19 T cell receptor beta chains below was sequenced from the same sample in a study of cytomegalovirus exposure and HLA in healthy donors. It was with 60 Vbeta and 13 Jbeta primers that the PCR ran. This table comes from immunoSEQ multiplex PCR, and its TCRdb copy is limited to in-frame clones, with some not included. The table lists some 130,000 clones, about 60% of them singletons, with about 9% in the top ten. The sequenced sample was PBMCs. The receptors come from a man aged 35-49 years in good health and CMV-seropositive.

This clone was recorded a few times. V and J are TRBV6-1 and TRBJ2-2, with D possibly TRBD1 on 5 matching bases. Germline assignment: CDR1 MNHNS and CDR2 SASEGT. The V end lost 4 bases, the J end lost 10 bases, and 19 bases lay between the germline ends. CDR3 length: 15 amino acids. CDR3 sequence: CASSARDIGYPELFF. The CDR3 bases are TGTGCCAGCAGTGCCAGGGATATTGGGTATCCGGAGCTGTTTTTT.

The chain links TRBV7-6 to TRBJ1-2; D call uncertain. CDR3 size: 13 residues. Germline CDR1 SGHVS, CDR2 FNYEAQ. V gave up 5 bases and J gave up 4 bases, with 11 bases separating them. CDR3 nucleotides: TGTGCCAGCAGCGGGGAGCCTCCCTATGGCTACACCTTC. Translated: CASSGEPPYGYTF.

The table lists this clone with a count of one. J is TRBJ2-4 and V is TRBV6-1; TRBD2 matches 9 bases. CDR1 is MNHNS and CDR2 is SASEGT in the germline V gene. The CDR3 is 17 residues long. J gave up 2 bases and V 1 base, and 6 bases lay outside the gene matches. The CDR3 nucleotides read TGTGCCAGCAGTGAAGACCCTAGCGGGAATCCCAAAAACATTCAGTACTTC. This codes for CASSEDPSGNPKNIQYF.

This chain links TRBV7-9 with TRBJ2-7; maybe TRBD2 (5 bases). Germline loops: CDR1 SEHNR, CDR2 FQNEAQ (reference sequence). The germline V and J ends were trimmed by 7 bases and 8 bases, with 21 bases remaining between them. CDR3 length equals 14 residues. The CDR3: CASTPNLGFGKQYF. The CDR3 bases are TGTGCCAGCACTCCGAACTTGGGGTTCGGGAAGCAGTACTTC.

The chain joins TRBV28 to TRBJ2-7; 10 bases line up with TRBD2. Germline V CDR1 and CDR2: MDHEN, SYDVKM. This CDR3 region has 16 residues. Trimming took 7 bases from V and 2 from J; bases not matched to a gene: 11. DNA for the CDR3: TGTGCCAGCACCACCCCGACTAGCGGGCCTACCTACGAGCAGTACTTC. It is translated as CASTTPTSGPTYEQYF.

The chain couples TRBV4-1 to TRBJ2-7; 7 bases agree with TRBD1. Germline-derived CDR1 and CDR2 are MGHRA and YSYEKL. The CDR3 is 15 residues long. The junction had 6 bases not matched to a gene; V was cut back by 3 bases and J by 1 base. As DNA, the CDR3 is TGCGCCAGCAGCCAGCTAGGGACAGATTCCTACGAGCAGTACTTC. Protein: CASSQLGTDSYEQYF.

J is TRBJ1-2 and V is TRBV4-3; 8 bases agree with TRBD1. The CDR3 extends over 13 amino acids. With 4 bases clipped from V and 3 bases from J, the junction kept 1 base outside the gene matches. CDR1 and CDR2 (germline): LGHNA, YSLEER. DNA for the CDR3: TGCGCCAGCAGCCGACAGGGGTACTATGGCTACACCTTC. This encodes CASSRQGYYGYTF.

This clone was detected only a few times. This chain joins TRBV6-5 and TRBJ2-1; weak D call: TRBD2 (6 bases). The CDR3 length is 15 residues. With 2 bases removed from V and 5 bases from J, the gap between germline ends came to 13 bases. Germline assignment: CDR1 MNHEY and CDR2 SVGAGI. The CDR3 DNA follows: TGTGCCAGCAGTTACCGGGACTCCCGAAACAATGAGCAGTTCTTC. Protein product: CASSYRDSRNNEQFF.

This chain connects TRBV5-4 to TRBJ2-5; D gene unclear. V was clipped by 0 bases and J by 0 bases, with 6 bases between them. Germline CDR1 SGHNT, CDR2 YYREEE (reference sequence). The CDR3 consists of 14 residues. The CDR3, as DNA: TGTGCCAGCAGCTTGGTAGGAGACCAAGAGACCCAGTACTTC. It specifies CASSLVGDQETQYF.

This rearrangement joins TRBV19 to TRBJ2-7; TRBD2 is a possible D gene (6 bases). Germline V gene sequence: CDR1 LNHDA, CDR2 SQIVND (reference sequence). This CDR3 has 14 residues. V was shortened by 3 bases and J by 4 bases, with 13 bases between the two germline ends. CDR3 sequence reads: CASSISGVYYEQYF. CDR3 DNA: TGTGCCAGTAGTATTTCGGGGGTATATTACGAGCAGTACTTC.

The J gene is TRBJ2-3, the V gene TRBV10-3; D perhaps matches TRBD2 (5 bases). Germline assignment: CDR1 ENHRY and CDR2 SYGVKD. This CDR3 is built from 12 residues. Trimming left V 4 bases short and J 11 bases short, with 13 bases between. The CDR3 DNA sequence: TGTGCCATCAGTGGAGATATGAGCGGGCAGTATTTT. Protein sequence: CAISGDMSGQYF.

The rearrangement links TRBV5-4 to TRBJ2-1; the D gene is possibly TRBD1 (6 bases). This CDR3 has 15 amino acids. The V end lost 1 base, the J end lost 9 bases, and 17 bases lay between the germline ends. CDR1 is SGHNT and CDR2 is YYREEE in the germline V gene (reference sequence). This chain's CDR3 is CASSLPASQGPEQFF. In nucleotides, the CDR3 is TGTGCCAGCAGCTTGCCGGCATCACAGGGCCCTGAGCAGTTCTTC. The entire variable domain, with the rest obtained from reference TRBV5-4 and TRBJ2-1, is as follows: ETGVTQSPTHLIKTRGQQVTLRCSSQSGHNTVSWYQQALGQGPQFIFQYYREEENGRGNFPPRFSGLQFPNYSSELNVNALELDDSALYLCASSLPASQGPEQFFGPGTRLTVL.

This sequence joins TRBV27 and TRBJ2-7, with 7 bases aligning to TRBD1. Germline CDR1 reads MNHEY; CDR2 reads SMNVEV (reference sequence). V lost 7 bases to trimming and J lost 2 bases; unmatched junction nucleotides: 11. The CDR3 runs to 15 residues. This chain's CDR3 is CASTQTTGSAYEQYF. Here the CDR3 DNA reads TGTGCCAGCACCCAAACGACAGGGAGCGCCTACGAGCAGTACTTC.

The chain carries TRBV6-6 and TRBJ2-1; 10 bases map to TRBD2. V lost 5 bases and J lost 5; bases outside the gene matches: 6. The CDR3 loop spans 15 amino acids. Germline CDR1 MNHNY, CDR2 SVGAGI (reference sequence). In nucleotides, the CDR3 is TGTGCCAGCAGTCCTACTAGCGGGGAACACAATGAGCAGTTCTTC. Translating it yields CASSPTSGEHNEQFF.

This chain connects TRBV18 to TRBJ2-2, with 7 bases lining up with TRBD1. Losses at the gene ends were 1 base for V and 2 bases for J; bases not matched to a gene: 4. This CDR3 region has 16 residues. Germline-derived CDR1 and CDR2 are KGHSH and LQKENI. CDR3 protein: CASSPQEGANTGELFF. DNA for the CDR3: TGTGCCAGCTCACCACAAGAGGGGGCTAACACCGGGGAGCTGTTTTTT.

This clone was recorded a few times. CDR3 residues: CASRSSTSGSLYEQYF. The DNA of the CDR3 is TGCGCCAGCAGGAGCTCGACTAGCGGGAGCCTATACGAGCAGTACTTC. The V call is TRBV5-1, the J call TRBJ2-7, with 12 bases aligning to TRBD2. The CDR3 loop spans 16 amino acids. Losses at the gene ends were 5 bases for V and 4 bases for J; bases not matched to a gene: 10. Germline CDR1 and CDR2: SGHRS and YFSETQ.

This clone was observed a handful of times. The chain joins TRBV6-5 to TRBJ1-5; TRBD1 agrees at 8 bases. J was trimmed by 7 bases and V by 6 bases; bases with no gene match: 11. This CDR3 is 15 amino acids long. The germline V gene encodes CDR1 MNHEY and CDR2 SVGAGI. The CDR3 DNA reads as TGTGCCAGCAGACTGGACAGGGCTGCGGGACAGCCCCAGCATTTT. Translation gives CASRLDRAAGQPQHF.

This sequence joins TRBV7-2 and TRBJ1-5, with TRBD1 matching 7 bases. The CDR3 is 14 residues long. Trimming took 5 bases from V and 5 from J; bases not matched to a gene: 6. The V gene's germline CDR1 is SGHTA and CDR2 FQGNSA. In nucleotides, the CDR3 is TGTGCCAGCAGCCCCCGACAGGGAGATCAGCCCCAGCATTTT. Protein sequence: CASSPRQGDQPQHF. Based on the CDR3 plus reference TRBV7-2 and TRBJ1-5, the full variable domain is GAGVSQSPSNKVTEKGKDVELRCDPISGHTALYWYRQSLGQGLEFLIYFQGNSAPDKSGLPSDRFSAERTGGSVSTLTIQRTQQEDSAVYLCASSPRQGDQPQHFGDGTRLSIL.

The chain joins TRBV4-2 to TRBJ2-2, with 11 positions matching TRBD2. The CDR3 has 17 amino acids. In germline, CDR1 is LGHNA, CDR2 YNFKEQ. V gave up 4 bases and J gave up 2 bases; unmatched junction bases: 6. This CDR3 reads CASSRKTSGTNTGELFF. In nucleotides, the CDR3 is TGTGCCAGCAGCCGAAAGACTAGCGGGACTAACACCGGGGAGCTGTTTTTT.